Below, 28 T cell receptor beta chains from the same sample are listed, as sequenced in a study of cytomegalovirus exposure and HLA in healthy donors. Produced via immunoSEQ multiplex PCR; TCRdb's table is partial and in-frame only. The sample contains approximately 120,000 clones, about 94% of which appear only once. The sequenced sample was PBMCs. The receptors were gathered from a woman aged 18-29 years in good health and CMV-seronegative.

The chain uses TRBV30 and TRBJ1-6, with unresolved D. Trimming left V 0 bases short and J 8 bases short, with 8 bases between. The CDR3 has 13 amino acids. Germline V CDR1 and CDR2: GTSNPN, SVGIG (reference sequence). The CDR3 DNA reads TGTGCCTGGAGTGTGGCTGGTGATTCACCCCTCCACTTT. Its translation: CAWSVAGDSPLHF.

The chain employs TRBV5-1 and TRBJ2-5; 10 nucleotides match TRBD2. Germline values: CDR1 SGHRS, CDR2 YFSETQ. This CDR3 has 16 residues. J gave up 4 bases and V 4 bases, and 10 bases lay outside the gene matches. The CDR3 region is CASSRRTSGSLETQYF. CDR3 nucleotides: TGCGCCAGCAGCAGAAGGACTAGCGGATCACTAGAGACCCAGTACTTC.

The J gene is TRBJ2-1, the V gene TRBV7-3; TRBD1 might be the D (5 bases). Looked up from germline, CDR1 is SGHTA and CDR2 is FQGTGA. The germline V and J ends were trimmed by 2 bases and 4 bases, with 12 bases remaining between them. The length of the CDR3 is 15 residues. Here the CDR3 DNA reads TGTGCCAGCAGCTTAGGGGCACCCGGGTACAATGAGCAGTTCTTC. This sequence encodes CASSLGAPGYNEQFF.

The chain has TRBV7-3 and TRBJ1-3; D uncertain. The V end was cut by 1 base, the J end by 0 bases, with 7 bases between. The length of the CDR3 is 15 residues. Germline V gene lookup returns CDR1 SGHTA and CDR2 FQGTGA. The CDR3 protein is CASSLNAGSGNTIYF. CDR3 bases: TGTGCCAGCAGCTTAAACGCGGGCTCTGGAAACACCATATATTTT.

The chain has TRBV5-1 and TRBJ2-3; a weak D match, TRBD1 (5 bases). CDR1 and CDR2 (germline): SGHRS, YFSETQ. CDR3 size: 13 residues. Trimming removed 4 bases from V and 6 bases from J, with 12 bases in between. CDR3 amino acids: CASSLRQSDTQYF. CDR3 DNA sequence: TGCGCCAGCAGCCTAAGACAGTCCGATACGCAGTATTTT.

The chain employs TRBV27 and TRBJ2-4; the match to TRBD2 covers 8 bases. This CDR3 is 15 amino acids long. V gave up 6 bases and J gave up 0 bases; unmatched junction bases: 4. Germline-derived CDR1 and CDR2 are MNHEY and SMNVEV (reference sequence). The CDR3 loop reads CASRTSEKAKNIQYF. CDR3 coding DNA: TGTGCCAGCAGGACTAGCGAAAAAGCCAAAAACATTCAGTACTTC.

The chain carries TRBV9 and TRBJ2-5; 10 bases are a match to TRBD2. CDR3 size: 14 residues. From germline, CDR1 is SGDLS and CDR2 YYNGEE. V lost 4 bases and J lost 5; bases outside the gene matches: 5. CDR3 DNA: TGTGCCAGCAGCTCCGGGACTAGCGAGGAGACCCAGTACTTC. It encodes CASSSGTSEETQYF.

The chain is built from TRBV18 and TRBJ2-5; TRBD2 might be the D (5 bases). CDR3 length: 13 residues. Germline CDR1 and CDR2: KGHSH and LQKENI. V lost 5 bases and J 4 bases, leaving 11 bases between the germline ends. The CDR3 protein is CASSEGVGETQYF. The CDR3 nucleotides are TGTGCCAGCTCAGAGGGAGTCGGAGAGACCCAGTACTTC.

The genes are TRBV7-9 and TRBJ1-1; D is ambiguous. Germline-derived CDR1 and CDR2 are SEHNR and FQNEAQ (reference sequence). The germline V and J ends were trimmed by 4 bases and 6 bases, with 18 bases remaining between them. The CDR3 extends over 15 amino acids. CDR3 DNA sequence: TGTGCCAGCAGCTATACGGACGGGGTGGTAGCTGAAGCTTTCTTT. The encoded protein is CASSYTDGVVAEAFF.

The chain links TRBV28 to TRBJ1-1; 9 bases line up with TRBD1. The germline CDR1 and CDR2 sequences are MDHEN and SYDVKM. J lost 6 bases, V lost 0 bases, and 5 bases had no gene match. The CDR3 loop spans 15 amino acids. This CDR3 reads CASSLWGDRVPEAFF. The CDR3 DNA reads TGTGCCAGCAGTTTATGGGGGGACAGGGTCCCTGAAGCTTTCTTT.

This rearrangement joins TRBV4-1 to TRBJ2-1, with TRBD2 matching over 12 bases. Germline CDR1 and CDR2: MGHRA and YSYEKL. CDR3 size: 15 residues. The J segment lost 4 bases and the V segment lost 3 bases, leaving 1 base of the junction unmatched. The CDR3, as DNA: TGCGCCAGCAGCCAGACTAGCGGGGGTTACAATGAGCAGTTCTTC. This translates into CASSQTSGGYNEQFF.

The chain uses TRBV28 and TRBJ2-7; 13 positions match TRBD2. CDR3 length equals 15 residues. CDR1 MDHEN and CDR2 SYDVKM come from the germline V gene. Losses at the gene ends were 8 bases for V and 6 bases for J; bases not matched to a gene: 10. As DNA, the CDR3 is TGTGCCAGCTCCTGGGGGACTAGCGGGGTTGTCGAGCAGTACTTC. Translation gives CASSWGTSGVVEQYF.

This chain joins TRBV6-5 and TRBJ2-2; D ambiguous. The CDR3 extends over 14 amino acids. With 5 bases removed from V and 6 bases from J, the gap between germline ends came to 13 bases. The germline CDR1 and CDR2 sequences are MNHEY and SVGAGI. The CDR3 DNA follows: TGTGCCAGCAGTCCCCTTACTCATCCCGGGGAGCTGTTTTTT. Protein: CASSPLTHPGELFF.

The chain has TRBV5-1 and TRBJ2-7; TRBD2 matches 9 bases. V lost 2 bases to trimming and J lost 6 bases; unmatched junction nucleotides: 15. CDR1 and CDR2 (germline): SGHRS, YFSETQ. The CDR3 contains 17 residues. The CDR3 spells CASSLKQPAGGYGEQYF. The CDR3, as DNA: TGCGCCAGCAGCTTAAAACAGCCAGCGGGGGGATACGGCGAGCAGTACTTC.

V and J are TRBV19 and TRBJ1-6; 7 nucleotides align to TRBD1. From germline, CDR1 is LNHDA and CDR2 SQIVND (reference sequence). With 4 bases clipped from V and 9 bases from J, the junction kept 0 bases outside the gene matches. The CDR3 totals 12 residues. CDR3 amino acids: CASSNRGSPLHF. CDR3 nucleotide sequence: TGTGCCAGTAGTAACAGGGGTTCACCCCTCCACTTT.

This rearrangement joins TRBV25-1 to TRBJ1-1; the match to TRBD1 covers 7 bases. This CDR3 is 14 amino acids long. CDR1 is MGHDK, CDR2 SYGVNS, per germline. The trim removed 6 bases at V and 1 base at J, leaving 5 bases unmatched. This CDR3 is CASSDRVRNTEAFF. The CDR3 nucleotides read TGTGCCAGCAGCGACAGGGTACGGAACACTGAAGCTTTCTTT. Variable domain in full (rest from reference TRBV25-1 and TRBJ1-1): EADIYQTPRYLVIGTGKKITLECSQTMGHDKMYWYQQDPGMELHLIHYSYGVNSTEKGDLSSESTVSRIRTEHFPLTLESARPSHTSQYLCASSDRVRNTEAFFGQGTRLTVV.

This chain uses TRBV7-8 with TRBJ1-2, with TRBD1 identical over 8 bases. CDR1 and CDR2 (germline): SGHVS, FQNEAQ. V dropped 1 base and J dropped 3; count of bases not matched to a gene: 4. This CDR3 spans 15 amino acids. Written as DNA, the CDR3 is TGTGCCAGCAGCTTAGGGGGACAGGAGTACTATGGCTACACCTTC. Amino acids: CASSLGGQEYYGYTF. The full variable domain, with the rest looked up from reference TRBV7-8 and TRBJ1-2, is GAGVSQSPRYKVAKRGQDVALRCDPISGHVSLFWYQQALGQGPEFLTYFQNEAQLDKSGLPSDRFFAERPEGSVSTLKIQRTQQEDSAVYLCASSLGGQEYYGYTFGSGTRLTVV.

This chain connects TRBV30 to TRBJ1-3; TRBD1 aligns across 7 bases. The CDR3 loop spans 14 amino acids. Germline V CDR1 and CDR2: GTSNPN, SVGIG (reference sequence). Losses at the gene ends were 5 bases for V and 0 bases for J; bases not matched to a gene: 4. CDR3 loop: CAWDTGVSGNTIYF. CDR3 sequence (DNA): TGTGCCTGGGATACAGGGGTCTCTGGAAACACCATATATTTT.

The CDR3 is CAWMPGETQYF. DNA of the CDR3: TGTGCCTGGATGCCCGGGGAGACCCAGTACTTC. This chain links TRBV30 with TRBJ2-5, with D unresolved. The CDR3 consists of 11 residues. Germline V gene lookup returns CDR1 GTSNPN and CDR2 SVGIG (reference sequence). The V end was cut by 4 bases, the J end by 5 bases, with 8 bases between.

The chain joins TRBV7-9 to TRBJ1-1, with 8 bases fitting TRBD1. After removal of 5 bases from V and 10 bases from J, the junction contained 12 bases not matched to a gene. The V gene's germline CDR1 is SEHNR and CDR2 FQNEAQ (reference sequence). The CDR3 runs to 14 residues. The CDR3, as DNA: TGTGCCAGCAGCCCCGTTCAGGGGGCAGTGGCAGCTTTCTTT. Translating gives CASSPVQGAVAAFF.

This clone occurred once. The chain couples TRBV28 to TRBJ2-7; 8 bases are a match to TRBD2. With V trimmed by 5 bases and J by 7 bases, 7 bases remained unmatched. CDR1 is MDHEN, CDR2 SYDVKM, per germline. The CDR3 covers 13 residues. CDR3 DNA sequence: TGTGCCAGCAGTCGGCGGGGGGCTGGAGAGCAGTACTTC. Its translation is CASSRRGAGEQYF.

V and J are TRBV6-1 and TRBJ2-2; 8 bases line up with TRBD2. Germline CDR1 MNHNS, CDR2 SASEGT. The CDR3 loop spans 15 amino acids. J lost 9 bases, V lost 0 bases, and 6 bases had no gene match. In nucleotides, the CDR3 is TGTGCCAGCAGTGAAGCGCGGGCGGGAGGATGGGAGCTGTTTTTT. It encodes CASSEARAGGWELFF.

The CDR3 nucleotides are TGTGCCAGCTCACCACTGGCTAGCGGGGGTGGTATCAACAATGAGCAGTTCTTC. Amino acid sequence: CASSPLASGGGINNEQFF. This chain joins TRBV18 and TRBJ2-1, with TRBD2 matching 10 bases. The CDR3 extends over 18 amino acids. Trimming removed 1 base from V and 5 bases from J; junction bases left unmatched: 11. The germline CDR1 and CDR2 sequences are KGHSH and LQKENI.

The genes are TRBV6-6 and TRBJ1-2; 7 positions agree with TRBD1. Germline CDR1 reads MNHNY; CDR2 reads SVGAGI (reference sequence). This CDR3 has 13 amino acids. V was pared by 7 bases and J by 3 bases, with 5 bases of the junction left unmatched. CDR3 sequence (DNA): TGTGCCAGCACCCCCGGACAGGACTATGGCTACACCTTC. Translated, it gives CASTPGQDYGYTF.

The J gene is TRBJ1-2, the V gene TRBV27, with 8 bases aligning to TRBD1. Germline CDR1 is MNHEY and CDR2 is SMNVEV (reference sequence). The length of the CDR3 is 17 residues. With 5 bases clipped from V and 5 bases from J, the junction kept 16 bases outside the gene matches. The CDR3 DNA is TGTGCCAGCAGTCCACACTTCCAGGACAGGGAACGTTATGGCTACACCTTC. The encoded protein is CASSPHFQDRERYGYTF.

The CDR3 sequence is CASSVDYSSYNEQFF. CDR3 in DNA: TGTGCCAGCAGCGTAGACTATAGCTCCTACAATGAGCAGTTCTTC. This chain links TRBV7-9 with TRBJ2-1; TRBD2 might be the D (5 bases). The length of the CDR3 is 15 residues. Germline V CDR1 and CDR2: SEHNR, FQNEAQ (reference sequence). V lost 5 bases to trimming and J lost 0 bases, with 11 bases between them.

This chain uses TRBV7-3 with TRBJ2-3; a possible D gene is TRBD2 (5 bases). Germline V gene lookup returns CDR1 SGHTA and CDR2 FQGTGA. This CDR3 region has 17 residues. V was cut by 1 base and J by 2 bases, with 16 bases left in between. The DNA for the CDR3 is TGTGCCAGCAGCTTAAGATCCCCGCCGGGGAACACAGATACGCAGTATTTT. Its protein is CASSLRSPPGNTDTQYF.

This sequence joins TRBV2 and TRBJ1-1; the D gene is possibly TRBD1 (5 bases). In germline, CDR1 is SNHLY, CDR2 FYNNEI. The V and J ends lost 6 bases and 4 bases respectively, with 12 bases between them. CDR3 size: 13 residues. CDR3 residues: CASRNQGSTEAFF. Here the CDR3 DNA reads TGTGCCAGCAGGAATCAGGGATCCACTGAAGCTTTCTTT.